A single sample gave rise to the 21 T cell receptor beta chains below, sequenced in a study of T cells in Graves' hyperthyroidism and ophthalmopathy. Researchers amplified the TCR beta CDR3 regions from RNA transcripts. The HTBI primer set drove a first-round RT-PCR of the TCR CDR3. TCRdb independently ran MiXCR on the multiplex PCR reads; one entry per CDR3 protein. The table lists hundreds of thousands of distinct CDR3 sequences, 15% to 19% of them singletons. Sequenced sample: blood. These receptor sequences come from a young woman with Graves' hyperthyroidism.

The table lists this clonotype with many counts. The J gene is TRBJ2-7, the V gene TRBV7-9; D might be TRBD2 (5 bases). Germline V gene data show CDR1 as SEHNR and CDR2 as FQNEAQ (reference sequence). With 1 base removed from V and 1 base from J, the gap between germline ends came to 11 bases. There are 15 residues in the CDR3. The CDR3 protein is CASSLGPSSSYEQYF. CDR3 nucleotides: TGTGCCAGCAGCTTAGGTCCTAGCAGTTCCTACGAGCAGTACTTC. Using reference TRBV7-9 and TRBJ2-7 for the parts outside the CDR3, the full variable domain is DTGVSQNPRHKITKRGQNVTFRCDPISEHNRLYWYRQTLGQGPEFLTYFQNEAQLEKSRLLSDRFSAERPKGSFSTLEIQRTEQGDSAMYLCASSLGPSSSYEQYFGPGTRLTVT.

There are many counts of this clonotype. The rearrangement joins TRBV5-1 to TRBJ2-7; D might be TRBD1 or TRBD2, each matching 5 bases. Germline-derived CDR1 and CDR2 are SGHRS and YFSETQ. V gave up 0 bases and J gave up 2 bases, with 9 bases separating them. The CDR3 covers 14 residues. CDR3 amino acids: CASSLGDVAYEQYF. CDR3 DNA sequence: TGCGCCAGCAGCTTGGGGGACGTCGCCTACGAGCAGTACTTC.

In this sample, this clonotype turned up many times. J is TRBJ2-7 and V is TRBV3-1, with 9 positions matching TRBD1. The V and J ends lost 2 bases and 6 bases, in that order; junction bases with no gene match: 8. There are 15 residues in the CDR3. Germline-derived CDR1 and CDR2 are LGHDT and YNNKEL (reference sequence). DNA of the CDR3: TGTGCCAGCAGCCAACAACCGGGACAGGGAGGCGAGCAGTACTTC. Translated: CASSQQPGQGGEQYF.

The gene calls are TRBV12-3 or TRBV12-4 and TRBJ2-5, with 10 positions matching TRBD1. The CDR3 is 13 amino acids. Trimming removed 6 bases from V and 5 bases from J; junction bases left unmatched: 3. CDR3 sequence reads: CASSGTGAETQYF. CDR3 DNA: TGTGCCAGCAGCGGGACAGGGGCCGAGACCCAGTACTTC.

This clonotype was recorded many times. The chain uses TRBV6-1 and TRBJ2-7; the match to TRBD1 covers 9 bases. The CDR3 sequence is 18 residues long. J gave up 3 bases and V 2 bases, and 14 bases lay outside the gene matches. Germline V gene sequence: CDR1 MNHNS, CDR2 SASEGT. CDR3 amino acids: CASSETRWPGTGYYEQYF. The CDR3 DNA follows: TGTGCCAGCAGTGAAACGCGGTGGCCCGGGACAGGGTACTACGAGCAGTACTTC.

The chain has TRBV5-6 and TRBJ1-1, with D tentatively TRBD1 (5 bases). The CDR3 consists of 13 residues. Looked up from germline, CDR1 is SGHDT and CDR2 is YYEEEE. The ends were cut back, 1 base at V and 11 bases at J, with 15 bases in the middle. The CDR3 bases are TGTGCCAGCAGCTTGAAGTGGGGGTGGGTGGCTTTCTTT. This translates into CASSLKWGWVAFF.

The sample holds many counts of this clonotype. The CDR3 DNA reads TGTGCCAGCACCCTCGCCTGGGCTTTCTTT. Its translation is CASTLAWAFF. The chain has TRBV3-2 and TRBJ1-1. TRBV3-2 is an annotated pseudogene. CDR3 size: 10 residues.

The rearrangement links TRBV6-5 to TRBJ2-1; D call uncertain. Germline values: CDR1 MNHEY, CDR2 SVGAGI. The ends were cut back, 1 base at V and 8 bases at J, with 9 bases in the middle. The CDR3 loop spans 13 amino acids. In DNA form, the CDR3 reads TGTGCCAGCAGTTACTGGGTATTGGATGAGCAGTTCTTC. Translation: CASSYWVLDEQFF.

Many counts were recorded for this clonotype. The chain recombines TRBV2 with TRBJ2-7; TRBD1 matches 7 bases. The V and J ends lost 5 bases and 6 bases, in that order; junction bases with no gene match: 4. This CDR3 comprises 12 residues. In germline, CDR1 is SNHLY, CDR2 FYNNEI. CDR3 nucleotide sequence: TGTGCCAGCAGTAGGGGGCTCGCCGAGCAGTACTTC. Protein product: CASSRGLAEQYF.

The rearrangement joins TRBV12-3 or TRBV12-4 to TRBJ2-7, with D possibly TRBD1 on 6 matching bases. This CDR3 region has 15 residues. Trimming cost V 8 bases and J 0 bases, with 17 bases left between them. CDR3 sequence: CASPPPGHTSYEQYF. The CDR3 DNA is TGTGCCAGCCCCCCTCCGGGACATACCTCCTACGAGCAGTACTTC.

This clonotype was picked up many times. The V gene is TRBV7-3, the J gene TRBJ1-3, with D maybe TRBD1 (6 bases). Germline CDR1 reads SGHTA; CDR2 reads FQGTGA. CDR3 length equals 15 residues. Trimming shortened V by 6 bases and J by 2 bases, and 14 bases separated the two germline ends. CDR3 residues: CASSTTGFPGNTIYF. CDR3 DNA: TGTGCCAGCAGTACCACAGGGTTCCCTGGAAACACCATATATTTT.

In this sample, this clonotype turned up many times. The gene calls are TRBV2 and TRBJ2-7; D perhaps matches TRBD2 (6 bases). The ends were cut back, 6 bases at V and 5 bases at J, with 14 bases in the middle. This CDR3 comprises 13 residues. Germline V gene sequence: CDR1 SNHLY, CDR2 FYNNEI. In DNA, the CDR3 is TGTGCCAGCAGCTCTCGGGAGATCAACGAGCAGTACTTC. Translating it yields CASSSREINEQYF.

This sequence joins TRBV12-3 or TRBV12-4 and TRBJ1-6; the D is unclear. Trimming took 3 bases from V and 9 from J, leaving 15 bases between them. CDR3 size: 15 residues. The DNA for the CDR3 is TGTGCCAGCAGTTTGACAAGGGCCGGTGGTTCACCCCTCCACTTT. It codes for CASSLTRAGGSPLHF.

This clonotype was detected many times. The chain has TRBV20-1 and TRBJ2-3, with D perhaps TRBD1 (5 bases). Trimming left V 6 bases short and J 1 base short, with 14 bases between. Germline CDR1 reads DFQATT; CDR2 reads SNEGSKA (reference sequence). CDR3 length: 14 amino acids. CDR3 region: CSATRVSGTDTQYF. In DNA, the CDR3 is TGCAGTGCCACCAGGGTTTCGGGCACAGATACGCAGTATTTT.

This clonotype was picked up many times. The V call is TRBV6-1, the J call TRBJ1-1; D gene ambiguous. The CDR3 length is 13 residues. Trimming removed 6 bases from V and 3 bases from J, with 11 bases in between. CDR1 and CDR2 (germline): MNHNS, SASEGT. The CDR3 protein is CASSPYRDTEAFF. The CDR3 DNA follows: TGTGCCAGCAGCCCCTACCGGGACACTGAAGCTTTCTTT.

This clonotype was seen at least ten times. J is TRBJ1-1 and V is TRBV6-6; no clear D. This CDR3 spans 14 amino acids. V was trimmed by 0 bases and J by 7 bases, leaving 12 bases between them. Germline V gene data show CDR1 as MNHNY and CDR2 as SVGAGI (reference sequence). The CDR3, as DNA: TGTGCCAGCAGTTACTCTAGTAGTGCCGTTGAAGCTTTCTTT. It specifies CASSYSSSAVEAFF.

In its sample, this clonotype was seen many times. The chain combines TRBV6-1 with TRBJ1-1; D is undetermined. The CDR3 is made up of 13 amino acids. V lost 4 bases and J lost 4, with 10 bases in between. Germline-derived CDR1 and CDR2 are MNHNS and SASEGT. The CDR3 DNA follows: TGTGCCAGCAGTGCCGGCGGCGGCACTGAAGCTTTCTTT. It is translated as CASSAGGGTEAFF.

The rearrangement links TRBV29-1 to TRBJ1-1, with TRBD1 identical over 7 bases. This CDR3 has 11 amino acids. J gave up 7 bases and V 7 bases, and 6 bases lay outside the gene matches. Germline CDR1 and CDR2: SQVTM and ANQGSEA. As DNA, the CDR3 is TGCAGCGCCACAGGGGCCTTTGAAGCTTTCTTT. Its protein product is CSATGAFEAFF.

This clonotype was counted a few times. The chain has TRBV9 and TRBJ2-1; 8 bases map to TRBD2. The CDR3 has 17 amino acids. Germline V CDR1 and CDR2: SGDLS, YYNGEE. V lost 0 bases and J lost 4; bases outside the gene matches: 9. The CDR3 nucleotides read TGTGCCAGCAGCGTAGGAGGGACTAGAGCCCAGTACAATGAGCAGTTCTTC. It is translated as CASSVGGTRAQYNEQFF.

This clonotype occurred a few times. This rearrangement joins TRBV24-1 to TRBJ1-2; D might be TRBD1 (5 bases). The V gene lost 0 bases and the J gene lost 2 bases, with 9 bases spanning the gap. The V gene's germline CDR1 is KGHDR and CDR2 SFDVKD. The CDR3 is 15 residues long. The CDR3 region has the DNA TGTGCCACCAGTGATTTGCAGGGCGGGAACTATGGCTACACCTTC. Translation gives CATSDLQGGNYGYTF.

This clonotype was recorded at least ten times. The chain is built from TRBV20-1 and TRBJ1-2, with TRBD1 matching over 10 bases. V shed 6 bases, J shed 1 base, and the junction held 5 bases outside the gene matches. The V gene's germline CDR1 is DFQATT and CDR2 SNEGSKA (reference sequence). This CDR3 comprises 14 residues. The CDR3 nucleotides are TGCAGTGCAAGACGGACAGGGGGTAACTATGGCTACACCTTC. It specifies CSARRTGGNYGYTF.